The present TCR beta chain was sequenced within a study of blood T cell repertoires in COVID-19. Overall study context: Acute-phase and convalescent COVID-19 samples originated in the United States, Italy and Spain. PBMCs, B-cell-depleted T cells, or T cells were the source of the cDNA or gDNA that made up the material.

CDR3 size: 12 residues. Germline V lookup: CDR1 SEHNR, CDR2 FQNEAQ (reference sequence). V was shortened by 4 bases and J by 3 bases, with 7 bases between the two germline ends. In the original processing: Reference gene primer amplification gave estimated nucleated cell counts. Generated by immunoSEQ multiplex PCR, the TCRdb table keeps only in-frame clones and is missing some. Clonal size and the V and J genes are those of that table, whereas D and trimming came from the DNA. The sample carries roughly 220,000 clones, around nine tenths recorded once. The TCR sequence derives from a man aged 60 to 69 with acute or convalescent COVID-19. The specimen was peripheral blood. The rearrangement uses TRBV7-9 and TRBJ2-7, with a weak D call TRBD1 (6 bases). For the CDR3, the DNA is TGTGCCAGCAGCTGGACAGACTACGAGCAGTACTTC. This translates into CASSWTDYEQYF.